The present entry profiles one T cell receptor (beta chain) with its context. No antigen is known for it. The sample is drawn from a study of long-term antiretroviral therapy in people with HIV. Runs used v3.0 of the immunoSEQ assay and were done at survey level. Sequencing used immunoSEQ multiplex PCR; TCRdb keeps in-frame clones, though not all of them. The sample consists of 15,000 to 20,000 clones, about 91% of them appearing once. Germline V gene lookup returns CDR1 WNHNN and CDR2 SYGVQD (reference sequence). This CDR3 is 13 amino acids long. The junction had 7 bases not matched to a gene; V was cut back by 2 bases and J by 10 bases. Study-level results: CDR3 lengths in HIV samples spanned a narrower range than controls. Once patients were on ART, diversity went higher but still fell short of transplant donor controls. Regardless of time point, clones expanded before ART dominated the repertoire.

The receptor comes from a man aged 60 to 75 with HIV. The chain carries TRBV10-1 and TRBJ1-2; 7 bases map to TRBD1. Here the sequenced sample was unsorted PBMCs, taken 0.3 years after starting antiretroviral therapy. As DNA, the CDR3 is TGCGCCAGCAGTGAGATCAGGACAGGTGCCTACACCTTC. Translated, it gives CASSEIRTGAYTF.